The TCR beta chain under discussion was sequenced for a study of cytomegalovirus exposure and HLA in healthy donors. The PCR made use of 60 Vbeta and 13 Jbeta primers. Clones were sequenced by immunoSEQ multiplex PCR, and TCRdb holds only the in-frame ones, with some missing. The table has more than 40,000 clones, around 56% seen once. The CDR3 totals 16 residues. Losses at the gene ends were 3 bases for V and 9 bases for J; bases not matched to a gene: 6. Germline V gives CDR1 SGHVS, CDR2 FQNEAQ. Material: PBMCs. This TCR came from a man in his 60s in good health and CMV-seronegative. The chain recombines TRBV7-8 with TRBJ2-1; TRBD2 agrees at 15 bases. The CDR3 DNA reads TGTGCCAGCAGCTTGGGACTAGCGGGAGGAATGATTGAGCAGTTCTTC. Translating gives CASSLGLAGGMIEQFF.